This T cell receptor (beta chain) was identified during a study of blood T cell repertoires in COVID-19 (dated by TCRdb to between 2020 and 2021). Context from the whole study: Samples covering the acute and convalescent phases of COVID-19 were provided by collaborators in the United States, Italy and Spain. The samples were drawn from the first 160 participants of the ongoing ImmuneRACE study and from 1,254 subjects provided by 6 global collaborators. The repertoires were released in a freely available public database intended as a resource for research on the immune response to SARS-CoV-2. The prospective study material was composed of cDNA or gDNA derived from T cells, B-cell-depleted T cells, or PBMCs. Sample metadata almost always included a de-identified subject ID, COVID-19 status, age in years and sex. Where available, HLA class I and class II types were taken from metadata supplied by the sample provider and were not determined by assay-based typing. Deeply sampled blood TCRbeta repertoires from subjects exposed to, actively infected with, or recovered from COVID-19 were included in the dataset. The paper's findings and limits, for the study overall: The quantity of clinical and demographic metadata differed by source and by participant and was supplied without curation.

One collaborating source in Seattle enrolled patients during active infection and followed them longitudinally through the course of disease. Each collaborating institution followed its own protocols to collect whole blood in K2EDTA tubes. For TCRbeta analysis, collaborators shipped samples in one of three forms: frozen whole blood, isolated PBMCs, or DNA extracted from either of those sample types. With regard to this clone: Its antigen is currently not known. No quality values exist for individual bases; no much larger clone is one base distant.

The immunoSEQ Assay, a bias-controlled multiplex PCR, was used to amplify TCRbeta CDR3 regions from genomic DNA. Under the source paper's analysis protocol: Nucleated cell counts per sample were estimated from amplification of reference gene primers within the assay. To quantify the absolute abundance of each unique TCRbeta CDR3 rearrangement, sequence reads were collapsed and filtered. For each sample, productive Simpson clonality was calculated by taking the square root of Simpson's diversity index across productive rearrangements. TCRdb provides this immuneACCESS table in a form limited to in-frame rearrangements. Some clones are lacking; in checked studies, under half of them reflect an unresolved V gene, and why the rest are absent is not known. D and trimming were read from the DNA, whereas the V and J calls and clone size are those reported in that table. This sample has 55,000 to 75,000 clones in its table, and around 82% of those were observed once. About a tenth of the sample comes from the top ten.

The source material was peripheral blood. This receptor was taken from an elderly man with COVID-19, enrolled during active disease.

The CDR3 has the sequence CATEGGHDGYTF. At the DNA level, the sequence is TGTGCCACCGAAGGGGGCCACGATGGCTACACCTTC. The chain links TRBV24-1 with TRBJ1-2; 7 central nucleotides agree with TRBD1. The germline V gene specifies KGHDR as CDR1 and SFDVKD as CDR2. The V end gives up 9 bases and the J end 6 bases, leaving 6 bases in the junction not matched to a gene. From the cysteine up to the phenylalanine, the CDR3 has a length of 12 residues. The entry retains the CDR3 DNA only, 36 bases that are in frame from base 1.